This T cell receptor (beta chain) was found in a study of blood T cell repertoires in COVID-19. Study in general: T cells, B-cell-depleted T cells, or PBMCs supplied cDNA or gDNA.

The V and J ends lost 5 bases and 0 bases respectively, with 23 bases between them. The CDR3 loop spans 19 amino acids. Germline CDR1 is SGHTA and CDR2 is FQGNSA. In the original analysis: Amplified reference gene primers provided the basis for estimating nucleated cell counts. Method: immunoSEQ multiplex PCR; TCRdb's copy keeps in-frame clones and lacks some. V and J calls and clone size are given by that table; D and trimming were obtained from the DNA. The sample has about 75,000 clones, roughly 78% seen once. This TCR was recovered from a woman of 80 years or more with active or convalescent COVID-19. V is TRBV7-2 and J is TRBJ2-1; tentative D call: TRBD2 (7 bases). Sequenced: peripheral blood. In nucleotides, the CDR3 is TGTGCCAGCAGCACCCCGCCCGGGGGGCGGGCCCGCTCCTACAATGAGCAGTTCTTC. Translating gives CASSTPPGGRARSYNEQFF.